The sample holds many counts of the clone carrying this TCR beta chain. The sample is drawn from a study of neurological immune-mediated disorders. The CDR3 is 15 amino acids. The V segment lost 4 bases and the J segment 6 bases; nucleotides outside the gene matches: 12. The germline V gene encodes CDR1 SGHVS and CDR2 FNYEAQ. TCRdb independently ran MiXCR on the 5' RACE reads; one entry per CDR3 protein. Seen here are tens of thousands of distinct CDR3 sequences, nearly 3.5% observed once, and the top ten hold roughly 3.7%. Specimen: PBMCs. The source of this sequence is a man in his forties with multiple sclerosis. The rearrangement joins TRBV7-6 to TRBJ2-7; TRBD1 aligns across 7 bases. CDR3 sequence: CASSSRGRGLSEQYF. Written as DNA, the CDR3 is TGTGCCAGCAGCTCCAGGGGTAGGGGGCTCTCCGAGCAGTACTTC.